The 19 T cell receptor beta chains in this list originate from one sample, sequenced in a study of T cells in Graves' hyperthyroidism and ophthalmopathy. The source material, RNA transcripts, was used to amplify TCR beta CDR3 regions. During a first-round RT-PCR of the TCR CDR3, the HTBI primer set was used. From the multiplex PCR reads, TCRdb called clonotypes with MiXCR, one entry per CDR3 protein. The sample holds around 200,000 distinct CDR3 sequences, approximately 16% seen once. Sequencing input: blood. The receptor set was obtained from a man in his forties or fifties with Graves' hyperthyroidism.

The V gene is TRBV9, the J gene TRBJ1-2, with 8 bases matching TRBD1. After removal of 2 bases from V and 2 bases from J, the junction contained 8 bases not matched to a gene. This CDR3 is 16 amino acids long. The V gene's germline CDR1 is SGDLS and CDR2 YYNGEE. The CDR3 DNA reads as TGTGCCAGCAGCGTTTCCTCAGGGGGCTCGAACTATGGCTACACCTTC. This encodes CASSVSSGGSNYGYTF.

Ten or more counts support this clonotype. V usage is TRBV2 and J usage is TRBJ2-1; D is undetermined. CDR1 and CDR2 from the germline V gene are SNHLY and FYNNEI. The germline V and J ends were trimmed by 2 bases and 8 bases, with 13 bases remaining between them. The length of the CDR3 is 14 residues. The CDR3 DNA sequence: TGTGCCAGCAGTGAAATTAGGGTATCGGATGAGCAGTTCTTC. The encoded protein is CASSEIRVSDEQFF.

This clonotype was recorded many times. The rearrangement links TRBV6-2 or TRBV6-3 to TRBJ2-7; a weak D match, TRBD1 (6 bases). Germline V gene lookup returns CDR1 MNHEY and CDR2 SVGEGT. CDR3 length: 11 amino acids. In DNA form, the CDR3 reads TGTGCTACCCAGGGGACCTACGAGCAGTACTTC. Translated, it gives CATQGTYEQYF.

This clonotype has at least ten counts. The chain combines TRBV7-3 with TRBJ2-1; D call uncertain. The germline gives CDR1 SGHTA, CDR2 FQGTGA. Trimming pared 8 bases from V and 5 bases from J, leaving 16 bases between. The length of the CDR3 is 14 residues. The CDR3 nucleotides are TGTGCCAGCCCCAGCCCCGGTACTGACAATGAGCAGTTCTTC. It yields the protein CASPSPGTDNEQFF.

This clonotype was detected a few times. The chain employs TRBV9 and TRBJ2-7; no firm D call. The germline V and J ends were trimmed by 0 bases and 4 bases, with 14 bases remaining between them. The germline CDR1 and CDR2 sequences are SGDLS and YYNGEE. The CDR3 contains 15 residues. CDR3 sequence reads: CASSVGGELLYEQYF. The CDR3 coding sequence is TGTGCCAGCAGCGTAGGTGGCGAACTCTTATACGAGCAGTACTTC.

This clonotype has a count of ten or more. This chain joins TRBV6-5 and TRBJ1-2; tentatively, D is TRBD1 (5 bases). The CDR3 is 17 amino acids. V dropped 0 bases and J dropped 4 bases, with 18 bases sitting between them. Germline CDR1 is MNHEY and CDR2 is SVGAGI. The CDR3 DNA reads as TGTGCCAGCAGTTACTCGAGCAGGGCCTCTAGGGCCTATGGCTACACCTTC. Encoded protein: CASSYSSRASRAYGYTF.

This clonotype was seen at least ten times. The chain is built from TRBV3-1 and TRBJ2-7; D may be TRBD1 or TRBD2 (5 bases each). The CDR3 extends over 16 amino acids. Germline CDR1 reads LGHDT; CDR2 reads YNNKEL (reference sequence). Trimming left V 4 bases short and J 0 bases short, with 16 bases between. CDR3 amino acids: CASSRGETGRSYEQYF. The CDR3 DNA sequence: TGTGCCAGCAGCCGAGGTGAGACGGGACGCTCCTACGAGCAGTACTTC.

This clonotype occurred many times. This chain links TRBV20-1 with TRBJ1-1; 9 bases agree with TRBD1. The CDR3 has 16 residues. Trimming took 2 bases from V and 4 from J; bases not matched to a gene: 11. Per germline, CDR1 DFQATT and CDR2 SNEGSKA (reference sequence). CDR3 residues: CSARSPQADRGTEAFF. The DNA for the CDR3 is TGCAGTGCTAGATCGCCCCAGGCGGACAGGGGCACTGAAGCTTTCTTT.

The rearrangement links TRBV28 to TRBJ2-3, with 10 bases aligning to TRBD2. The CDR3 is made up of 18 amino acids. The V gene's germline CDR1 is MDHEN and CDR2 SYDVKM. J lost 1 base, V lost 5 bases, and 12 bases had no gene match. CDR3 nucleotide sequence: TGTGCCAGCAGTGACGTAGCGGGGGGCTACACTCGCACAGATACGCAGTATTTT. Translating gives CASSDVAGGYTRTDTQYF.

The chain joins TRBV15 to TRBJ2-7; unclear D gene. Germline assignment: CDR1 LNHNV and CDR2 YYDKDF (reference sequence). V was shortened by 5 bases and J by 5 bases, with 10 bases between the two germline ends. The CDR3 runs to 12 residues. CDR3 in amino acids: CATSRASHEQYF. CDR3 coding DNA: TGTGCCACCAGCCGGGCCAGCCACGAGCAGTACTTC. Full variable domain (remainder filled in from reference TRBV15 and TRBJ2-7): DAMVIQNPRYQVTQFGKPVTLSCSQTLNHNVMYWYQQKSSQAPKLLFHYYDKDFNNEADTPDNFQSRRPNTSFCFLDIRSPGLGDTAMYLCATSRASHEQYFGPGTRLTVT.

The J gene is TRBJ2-2, the V gene TRBV5-1, with TRBD1 identical over 10 bases. The CDR3 is 14 residues long. Per germline, CDR1 SGHRS and CDR2 YFSETQ. The trim removed 3 bases at V and 6 bases at J, leaving 2 bases unmatched. CDR3 bases: TGCGCCAGCAGCTGGGGACAGGGGCCCGGGGAGCTGTTTTTT. Protein sequence: CASSWGQGPGELFF.

This clonotype was detected many times. The chain joins TRBV6-2 or TRBV6-3 to TRBJ1-5; no definite D call. The CDR3 extends over 16 amino acids. Between the trimmed V and J ends, which lost 0 bases and 5 bases, there was a span of 14 bases. Germline lookup yields CDR1 MNHEY and CDR2 SVGEGT. The CDR3 is CASSYSRTSLDQPQHF. The DNA for the CDR3 is TGTGCCAGCAGTTACTCACGGACGAGTTTGGATCAGCCCCAGCATTTT.

This clonotype has ten or more counts. The V and J genes are TRBV5-1 and TRBJ1-4, with 7 bases matching TRBD1. The germline V gene encodes CDR1 SGHRS and CDR2 YFSETQ. The CDR3 sequence is 15 residues long. V lost 4 bases and J lost 4; bases outside the gene matches: 7. In nucleotides, the CDR3 is TGCGCCAGCAGCCTAGGGACAGCAAGTAATGAAAAACTGTTTTTT. The encoded protein is CASSLGTASNEKLFF. Full variable domain (remainder filled in from reference TRBV5-1 and TRBJ1-4): KAGVTQTPRYLIKTRGQQVTLSCSPISGHRSVSWYQQTPGQGLQFLFEYFSETQRNKGNFPGRFSGRQFSNSRSEMNVSTLELGDSALYLCASSLGTASNEKLFFGSGTQLSVL.

This clonotype was picked up many times. The J gene is TRBJ1-3, the V gene TRBV5-1; D gene unclear. The germline V gene encodes CDR1 SGHRS and CDR2 YFSETQ. CDR3 length: 18 amino acids. V lost 0 bases, J lost 0 bases, and 16 bases lay in between. CDR3 DNA sequence: TGCGCCAGCAGCTTGGAACCGGGGTTCTCCACCTCTGGAAACACCATATATTTT. Translating it yields CASSLEPGFSTSGNTIYF.

This clonotype was recorded at least ten times. The rearrangement uses TRBV7-2 and TRBJ1-1, with D perhaps TRBD1 (6 bases). Per germline, CDR1 SGHTA and CDR2 FQGNSA. The CDR3 is 14 residues long. V was shortened by 5 bases and J by 1 base, with 11 bases between the two germline ends. The CDR3 protein is CASSARQENTEAFF. CDR3 nucleotides: TGTGCCAGCAGCGCCCGACAGGAGAACACTGAAGCTTTCTTT.

This chain uses TRBV7-2 with TRBJ1-2, with D perhaps matching TRBD1 (5 bases). This CDR3 region has 16 residues. The V gene lost 0 bases and the J gene lost 3 bases, with 14 bases spanning the gap. Looked up from germline, CDR1 is SGHTA and CDR2 is FQGNSA. The CDR3 region has the DNA TGTGCCAGCAGCTTAGCGGGGGGAGGGGAGGACTATGGCTACACCTTC. Translated, it gives CASSLAGGGEDYGYTF.

Details on this clonotype: One base away lies a much larger clone, so this may be a sequencing read error. This chain joins TRBV13 and TRBJ1-1; 8 nucleotides match TRBD1. The CDR3 contains 14 residues. Germline-derived CDR1 and CDR2 are PRHDT and FYEKMQ (reference sequence). V dropped 4 bases and J dropped 4; count of bases not matched to a gene: 5. CDR3 protein: CASSCTGGRTEAFF. The CDR3 bases are TGTGCCAGCAGCTGTACAGGGGGGCGCACTGAAGCTTTCTTT. The variable domain in full, with the rest retrieved from reference TRBV13 and TRBJ1-1, is AAGVIQSPRHLIKEKRETATLKCYPIPRHDTVYWYQQGPGQDPQFLISFYEKMQSDKGSIPDRFSAQQFSDYHSELNMSSLELGDSALYFCASSCTGGRTEAFFGQGTRLTVV.

In its sample, this clonotype was seen many times. The rearrangement uses TRBV20-1 and TRBJ1-2; D is uncertain. V was cut by 3 bases and J by 4 bases, with 9 bases left in between. Germline V gene data show CDR1 as DFQATT and CDR2 as SNEGSKA (reference sequence). This CDR3 region has 12 residues. The CDR3 DNA sequence: TGCAGTGCTAGCCGGGCCGGCTATGGCTACACCTTC. This encodes CSASRAGYGYTF.

This chain joins TRBV7-2 and TRBJ2-1, with 9 bases identical to TRBD2. The CDR3 spans 15 residues. Germline V CDR1 and CDR2: SGHTA, FQGNSA. The V segment lost 2 bases and the J segment 8 bases; nucleotides outside the gene matches: 7. CDR3 sequence reads: CASSLNGGGGDEQFF. CDR3 sequence (DNA): TGTGCCAGCAGCTTAAATGGCGGGGGGGGAGATGAGCAGTTCTTC. The whole variable domain, remainder taken from reference TRBV7-2 and TRBJ2-1, is GAGVSQSPSNKVTEKGKDVELRCDPISGHTALYWYRQSLGQGLEFLIYFQGNSAPDKSGLPSDRFSAERTGGSVSTLTIQRTQQEDSAVYLCASSLNGGGGDEQFFGPGTRLTVL.